The clone carrying this TCR beta chain was observed at least ten times. The researchers produced TCR beta cDNA from 500 ng total RNA with a constant-region primer. Nested multiplex PCR, run for three rounds with slightly modified ARM-PCR, yielded TCR beta libraries. TRBV1-TRBV30 forward primers paired with a C-beta reverse primer were used in the first two PCR rounds, which ran roughly 11 cycles each. TCRdb analysed the multiplex PCR reads with MiXCR anew, one entry per CDR3 protein. There are around 71,000 distinct CDR3 sequences in the sample; about 64% occur only once, and roughly an eighth lies in the top ten. Germline loops: CDR1 MNHNS, CDR2 SASEGT. After removal of 3 bases from V and 5 bases from J, the junction contained 12 bases not matched to a gene. The CDR3 runs to 16 residues. From around 20-30 mg of unsorted bulk tissue, DNA and RNA were co-extracted together. These data originate in a study of tumor-infiltrating lymphocytes in primary liver carcinoma.

The rearrangement joins TRBV6-1 to TRBJ2-7; 8 bases align to TRBD2. The TCR sequence derives from an older woman with primary liver carcinoma and hepatitis B virus infection. The sequenced sample was liver tumor tissue from sampling region 4. The subset denotes: tumor region T4, right-lateral pole. CDR3 coding DNA: TGTGCCAGCAGTGACCCCCCCGGGACCGGGAGGGACGAGCAGTACTTC. It is translated as CASSDPPGTGRDEQYF.